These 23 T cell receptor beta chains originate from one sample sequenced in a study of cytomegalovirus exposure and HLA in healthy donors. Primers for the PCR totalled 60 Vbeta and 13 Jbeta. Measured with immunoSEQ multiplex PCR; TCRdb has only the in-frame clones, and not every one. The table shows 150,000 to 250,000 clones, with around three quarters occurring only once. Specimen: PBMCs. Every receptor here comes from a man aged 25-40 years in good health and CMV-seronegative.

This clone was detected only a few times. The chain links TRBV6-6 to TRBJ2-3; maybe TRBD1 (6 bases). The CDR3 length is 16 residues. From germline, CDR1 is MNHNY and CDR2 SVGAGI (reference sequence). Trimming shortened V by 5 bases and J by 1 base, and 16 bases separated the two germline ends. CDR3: CASSPPTGQGTDTQYF. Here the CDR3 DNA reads TGTGCCAGCAGTCCCCCGACAGGTCAGGGCACAGATACGCAGTATTTT.

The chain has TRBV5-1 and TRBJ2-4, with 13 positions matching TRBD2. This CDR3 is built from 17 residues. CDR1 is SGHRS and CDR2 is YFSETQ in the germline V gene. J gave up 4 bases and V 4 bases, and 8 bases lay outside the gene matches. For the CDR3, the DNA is TGCGCCAGCAGCGGGGGACTAGCGGGACAGGGGAAAAACATTCAGTACTTC. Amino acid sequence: CASSGGLAGQGKNIQYF.

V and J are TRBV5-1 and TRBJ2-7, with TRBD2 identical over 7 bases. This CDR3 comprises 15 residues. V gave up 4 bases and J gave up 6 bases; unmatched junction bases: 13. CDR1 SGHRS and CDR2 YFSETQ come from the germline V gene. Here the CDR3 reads CASSPSSGGSGEQYF. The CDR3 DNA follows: TGCGCCAGCAGCCCCTCGTCGGGGGGTTCGGGCGAGCAGTACTTC.

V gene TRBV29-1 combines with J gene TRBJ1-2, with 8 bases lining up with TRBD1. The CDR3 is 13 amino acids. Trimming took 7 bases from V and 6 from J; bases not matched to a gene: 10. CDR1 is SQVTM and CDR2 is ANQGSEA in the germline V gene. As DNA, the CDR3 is TGCAGCGCCTCGTTACAGGGGGGAGATGGCTACACCTTC. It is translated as CSASLQGGDGYTF.

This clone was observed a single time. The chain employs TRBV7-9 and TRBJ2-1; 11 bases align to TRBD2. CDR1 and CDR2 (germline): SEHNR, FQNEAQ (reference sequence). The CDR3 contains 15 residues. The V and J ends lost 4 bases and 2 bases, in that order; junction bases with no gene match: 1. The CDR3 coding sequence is TGTGCCAGCAGCTCGGGACTAGCGGCCTACAATGAGCAGTTCTTC. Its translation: CASSSGLAAYNEQFF.

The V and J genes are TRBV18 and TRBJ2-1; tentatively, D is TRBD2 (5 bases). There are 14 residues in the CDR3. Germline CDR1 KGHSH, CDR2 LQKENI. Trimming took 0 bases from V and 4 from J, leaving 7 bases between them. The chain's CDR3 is CASSPPGVYNEQFF. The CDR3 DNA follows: TGTGCCAGCTCACCACCGGGAGTTTACAATGAGCAGTTCTTC.

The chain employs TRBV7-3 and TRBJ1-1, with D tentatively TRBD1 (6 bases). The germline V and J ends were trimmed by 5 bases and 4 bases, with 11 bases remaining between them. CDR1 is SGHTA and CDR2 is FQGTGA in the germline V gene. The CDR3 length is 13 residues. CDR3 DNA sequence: TGTGCCAGCAGCACCACAGGGAGCACTGAAGCTTTCTTT. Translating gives CASSTTGSTEAFF.

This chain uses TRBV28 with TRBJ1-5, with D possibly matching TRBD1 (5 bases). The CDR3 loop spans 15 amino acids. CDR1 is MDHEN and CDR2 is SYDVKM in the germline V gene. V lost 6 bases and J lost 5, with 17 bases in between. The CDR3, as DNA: TGTGCCAGCAGGCCTAGTGGGAAAGGGGATCAGCCCCAGCATTTT. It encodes CASRPSGKGDQPQHF.

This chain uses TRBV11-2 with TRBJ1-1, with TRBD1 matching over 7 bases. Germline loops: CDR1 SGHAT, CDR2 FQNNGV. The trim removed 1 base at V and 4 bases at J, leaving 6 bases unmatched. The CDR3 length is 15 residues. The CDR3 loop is CASSLVAGGSTEAFF. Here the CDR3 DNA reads TGTGCCAGCAGCTTAGTCGCAGGGGGGAGCACTGAAGCTTTCTTT.

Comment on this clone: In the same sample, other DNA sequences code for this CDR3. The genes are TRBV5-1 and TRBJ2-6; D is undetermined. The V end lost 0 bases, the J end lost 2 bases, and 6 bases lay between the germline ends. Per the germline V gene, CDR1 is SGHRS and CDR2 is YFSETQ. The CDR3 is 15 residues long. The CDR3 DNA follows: TGCGCCAGCAGCTTGGTTGGAGCTGGGGCCAACGTCCTGACTTTC. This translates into CASSLVGAGANVLTF.

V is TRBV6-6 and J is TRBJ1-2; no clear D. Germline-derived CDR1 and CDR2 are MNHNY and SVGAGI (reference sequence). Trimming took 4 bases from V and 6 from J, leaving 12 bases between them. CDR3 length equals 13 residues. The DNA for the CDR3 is TGTGCCAGCAGTTCCGACACCTTTAATGGCTACACCTTC. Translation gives CASSSDTFNGYTF.

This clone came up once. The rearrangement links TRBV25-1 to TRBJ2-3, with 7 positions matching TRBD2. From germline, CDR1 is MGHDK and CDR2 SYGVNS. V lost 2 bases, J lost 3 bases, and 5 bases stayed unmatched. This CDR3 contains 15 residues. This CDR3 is CASSEERGGTDTQYF. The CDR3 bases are TGTGCCAGCAGTGAAGAGCGGGGAGGGACAGATACGCAGTATTTT.

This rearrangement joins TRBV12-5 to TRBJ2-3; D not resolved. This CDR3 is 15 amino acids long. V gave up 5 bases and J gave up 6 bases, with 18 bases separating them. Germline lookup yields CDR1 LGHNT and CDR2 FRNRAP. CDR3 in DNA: TGTGCTAGTGGTCCCGCCACAGCAGGTTCGGATACGCAGTATTTT. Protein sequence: CASGPATAGSDTQYF.

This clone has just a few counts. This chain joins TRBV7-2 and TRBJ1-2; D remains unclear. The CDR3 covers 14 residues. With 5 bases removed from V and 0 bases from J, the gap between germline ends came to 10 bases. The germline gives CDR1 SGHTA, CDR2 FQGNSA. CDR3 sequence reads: CASSPTTSNYGYTF. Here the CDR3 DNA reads TGTGCCAGCAGCCCAACGACTTCTAACTATGGCTACACCTTC.

CDR3 loop: CASSPRALSYEQYF. CDR3 nucleotide sequence: TGTGCCAGCTCACCACGGGCCCTATCCTACGAGCAGTACTTC. The rearrangement links TRBV18 to TRBJ2-7; no definite D call. Germline values: CDR1 KGHSH, CDR2 LQKENI. The CDR3 has 14 residues. Trimming cost V 1 base and J 1 base, with 8 bases left between them.

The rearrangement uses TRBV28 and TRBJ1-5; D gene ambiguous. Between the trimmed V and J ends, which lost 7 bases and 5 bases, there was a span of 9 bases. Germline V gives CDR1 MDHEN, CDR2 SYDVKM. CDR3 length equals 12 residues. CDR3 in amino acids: CASNWGDQPQHF. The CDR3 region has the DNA TGTGCCAGCAATTGGGGAGATCAGCCCCAGCATTTT.

Here the CDR3 DNA reads TGTGCCAGCAGTCACGGACTAGGGGCCTACGAGCAGTACTTC. Its protein product is CASSHGLGAYEQYF. J is TRBJ2-5 and V is TRBV27; 7 bases fit TRBD2. Judging by the DNA end, TRBJ2-7 fits better; the J call may be wrong. CDR3 size: 14 residues. From germline, CDR1 is MNHEY and CDR2 SMNVEV (reference sequence).

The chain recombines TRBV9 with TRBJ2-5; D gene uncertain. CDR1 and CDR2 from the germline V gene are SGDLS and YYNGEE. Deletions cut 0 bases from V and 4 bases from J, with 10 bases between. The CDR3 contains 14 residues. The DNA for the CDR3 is TGTGCCAGCAGCGTAGGAAGCTCCTCAGAGACCCAGTACTTC. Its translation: CASSVGSSSETQYF.

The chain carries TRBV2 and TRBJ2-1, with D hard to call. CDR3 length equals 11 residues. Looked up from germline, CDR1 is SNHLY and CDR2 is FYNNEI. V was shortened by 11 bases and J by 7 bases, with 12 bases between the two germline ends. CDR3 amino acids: CAVSRRNEQFF. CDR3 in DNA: TGTGCCGTTTCTCGCCGGAATGAGCAGTTCTTC.

CDR3 sequence reads: CASSSQQGASEKLFF. DNA for the CDR3: TGTGCCAGCAGCTCACAACAGGGGGCGTCTGAAAAACTGTTTTTT. This chain joins TRBV7-9 and TRBJ1-4, with TRBD1 matching over 9 bases. Germline lookup yields CDR1 SEHNR and CDR2 FQNEAQ (reference sequence). V shed 4 bases, J shed 7 bases, and the junction held 7 bases outside the gene matches. CDR3 length: 15 residues.

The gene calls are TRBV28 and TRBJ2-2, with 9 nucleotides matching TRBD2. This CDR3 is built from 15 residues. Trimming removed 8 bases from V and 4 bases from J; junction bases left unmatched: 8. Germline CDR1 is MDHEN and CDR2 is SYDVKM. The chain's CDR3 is CASGGRGLGTGELFF. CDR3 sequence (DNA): TGTGCCAGCGGCGGGAGGGGATTGGGCACCGGGGAGCTGTTTTTT.

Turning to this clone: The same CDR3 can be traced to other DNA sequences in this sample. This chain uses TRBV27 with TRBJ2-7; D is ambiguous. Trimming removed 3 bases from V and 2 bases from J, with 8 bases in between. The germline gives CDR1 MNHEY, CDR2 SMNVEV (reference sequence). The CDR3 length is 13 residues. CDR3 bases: TGTGCCAGCAGTTTTGGCCAGACCTACGAGCAGTACTTC. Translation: CASSFGQTYEQYF.

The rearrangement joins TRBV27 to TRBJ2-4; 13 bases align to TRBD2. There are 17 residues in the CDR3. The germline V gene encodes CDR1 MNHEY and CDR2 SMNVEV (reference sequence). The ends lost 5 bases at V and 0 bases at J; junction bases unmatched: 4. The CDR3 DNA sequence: TGTGCCAGCAGTAAGGGACTAGCGGGACGAGCCAAAAACATTCAGTACTTC. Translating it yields CASSKGLAGRAKNIQYF.